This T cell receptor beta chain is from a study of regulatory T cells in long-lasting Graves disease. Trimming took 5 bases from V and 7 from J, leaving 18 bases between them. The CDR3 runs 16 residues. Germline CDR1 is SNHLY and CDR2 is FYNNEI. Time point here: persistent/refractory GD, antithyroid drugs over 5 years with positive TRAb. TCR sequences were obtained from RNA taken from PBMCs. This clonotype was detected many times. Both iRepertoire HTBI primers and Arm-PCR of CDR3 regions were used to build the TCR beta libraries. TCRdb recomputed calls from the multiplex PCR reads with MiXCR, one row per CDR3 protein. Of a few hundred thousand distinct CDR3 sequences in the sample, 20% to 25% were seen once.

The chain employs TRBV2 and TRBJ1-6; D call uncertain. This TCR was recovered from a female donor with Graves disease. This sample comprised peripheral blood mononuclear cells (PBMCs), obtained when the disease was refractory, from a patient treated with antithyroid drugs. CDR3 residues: CASSPPFGQENSPLHF. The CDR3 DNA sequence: TGTGCCAGCAGTCCCCCCTTCGGGCAGGAGAATTCACCCCTCCACTTT.